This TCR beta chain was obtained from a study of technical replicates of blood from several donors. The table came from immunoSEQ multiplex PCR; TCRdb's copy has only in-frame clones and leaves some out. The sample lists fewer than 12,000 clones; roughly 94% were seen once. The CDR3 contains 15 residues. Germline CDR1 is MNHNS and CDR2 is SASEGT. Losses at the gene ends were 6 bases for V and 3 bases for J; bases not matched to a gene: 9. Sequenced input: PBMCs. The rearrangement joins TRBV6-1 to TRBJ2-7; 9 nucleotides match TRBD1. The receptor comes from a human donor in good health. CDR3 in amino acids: CASRGGQGLVYEQYF. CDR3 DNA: TGTGCCAGCAGGGGGGGACAGGGTCTCGTCTACGAGCAGTACTTC.